The rows below give T cell receptor beta chains drawn from one sample of a study of molecular identifiers for immune sequencing clone quantification. MiXCR was run by TCRdb on the PCR reads, yielding one entry per CDR3 protein. This table has 6,500 to 9,000 distinct CDR3 sequences, 33% appearing once. Sequencing used naive CD8+ T cells from blood, with Jurkat cell RNA spiked in. These receptors all stem from a human donor in good health. Some libraries in this study had Jurkat cell RNA spiked in. Both conserved end residues are part of each CDR3. A D gene is named only where the DNA matches it firmly. Not every row has a clone size; where given, it reads once, few, many or a size class.

TRBJ2-7 | . | . | TRBV2 | TGTGCCAGCAGTGAACTCCCTGGATCCGAGCAGTACTTC | CASSELPGSEQYF
TRBJ2-7 | . | . | TRBV7-8 | TGTGCCAGCAGCATACTACAGGGTACCTACGAGCAGTACTTC | CASSILQGTYEQYF
TRBJ2-7 | . | . | TRBV7-9 | TGTACCAGCAGCTGGCCTTCTACAGGGCGCTACGAGCAGTACTTC | CTSSWPSTGRYEQYF
TRBJ2-3 | few | . | TRBV20-1 | TGCAGTGCTAGAGATGACATCCTATCTCTCACAGGTACGCAGTATTTT | CSARDDILSLTGTQYF
TRBJ1-1 | medium-sized | . | TRBV29-1 | TGCAGCGCGAACCTCGCTTCAGGGATGAACACTGAAGCTTTCTTT | CSANLASGMNTEAFF
TRBJ2-7 | . | TRBD2 | TRBV6-4 | TGTGCCAGCAGTGACTCGGAGCCTAGCGGGCCGACGTACGAGCAGTACTTC | CASSDSEPSGPTYEQYF
TRBJ2-1 | . | . | TRBV11-2 | TGTGCCAGCAGCTTTCCGGAGCACAATGAGCAGTTCTTC | CASSFPEHNEQFF
TRBJ1-2 | . | . | TRBV5-6 | TGTGCCAGCAGCTTTGTTTGGGACGAGACCTTC | CASSFVWDETF
TRBJ2-4 | few | TRBD1 | TRBV9 | TGTGCCAGCAGCGCGCACGAACAGGGGGGCATTCAGTACTTC | CASSAHEQGGIQYF
TRBJ2-4 | few | . | TRBV28 | TGTGCCAGCAGTTCGGCTTTTGAGGCCAGGGCCAAAAACATTCAGTACTTC | CASSSAFEARAKNIQYF
TRBJ1-1 | few | . | TRBV7-6 | TGTGCCAGCAGCTTAGTGGGGTCGGGAGCTTTCTTT | CASSLVGSGAFF
TRBJ1-1 | medium-sized | TRBD1 | TRBV9 | TGTGCCAGCAGCGCCCCTACAGGGGGGGACACTGAAGCTTTCTTT | CASSAPTGGDTEAFF
TRBJ2-7 | . | . | TRBV6-5 | TGTGCCGTGTCCAGGACTAAAACCTACGAGCAGTACTTC | CAVSRTKTYEQYF
TRBJ2-5 | . | TRBD2 | TRBV23-1 | TGCGCCAGCAGTCATCACGGGACTAGCGGGGCCTACCAAGAGACCCAGTACTTC | CASSHHGTSGAYQETQYF
TRBJ2-3 | . | . | TRBV5-3 | TGTGCCAGCAGTCGCCAGGGGTCCACAGATACGCTGTATTTT | CASSRQGSTDTLYF
TRBJ2-2 | few | TRBD1 | TRBV7-6 | TGTGCCAGCAGCTCGGGACAGGGACAAGCCGGGGAGCTGTTTTTT | CASSSGQGQAGELFF
TRBJ2-5 | large | . | TRBV7-9 | TGTGCCAGCAGCTTCGAGGTCGGAGAGACCCAGTACTTC | CASSFEVGETQYF
TRBJ2-2 | few | TRBD1 | TRBV5-6 | TGTGCCAGCAGCCCCGATTCCGGGACAGGGAACACCGGGGAGCTGTTTTTT | CASSPDSGTGNTGELFF
TRBJ2-1 | . | TRBD2 | TRBV13 | TGTGCCAGCAGCTTGCCGGGACTAGCGGGCTACAATGAGCAGTTCTTC | CASSLPGLAGYNEQFF
TRBJ2-5 | few | TRBD2 | TRBV5-4 | TGTGCCAGCAGCGCGGAGACTAGCGAGCAAGAGACCCAGTACTTC | CASSAETSEQETQYF
TRBJ2-2 | few | TRBD2 | TRBV6-6 | TGTGCCAGCAGTTACTCAACCCTAGCGGGAAGAACCGGGGAGCTGTTTTTT | CASSYSTLAGRTGELFF
TRBJ2-2 | . | TRBD1 | TRBV7-9 | TGTGCCAGCAGCTTCACAGGGGCCGGGGAGCTGTTATTT | CASSFTGAGELLF
TRBJ1-5 | few | . | TRBV19 | TGTGCCAGTACGGATTCTCGTAGGAGGCCCCAGCATTTT | CASTDSRRRPQHF
TRBJ2-6 | medium-sized | . | TRBV7-9 | TGTGCCAGCAGTCCCGCGCGAATCACAACCGTCCTGACTTTC | CASSPARITTVLTF
TRBJ2-1 | . | . | TRBV2 | TGTGCCAGCAGAAGGACGCCACCGTTGTTCTTC | CASRRTPPLFF
TRBJ2-3 | . | . | TRBV5-6 | TGTGCCAGCAGCATCAGCGATACGCAGTATTTT | CASSISDTQYF
TRBJ1-5 | . | . | TRBV2 | TGTGCCAGCAGTGAGGGGGAGAATAGCAATCAGCCCCAGCATTTT | CASSEGENSNQPQHF
TRBJ1-2 | few | . | TRBV7-8 | TGTGCCAGCAGCTTAGGTGCCTATGGCTACACCTTC | CASSLGAYGYTF
TRBJ2-2 | . | . | TRBV6-5 | TGTGCCAGCAGTTACTCTGTTAGTTCTGCCGGGGAGCTGTTTTTT | CASSYSVSSAGELFF
TRBJ2-3 | few | TRBD2 | TRBV10-3 | TGTGCCATCAGTGGGGGGGGATCCAGCACAGATACGCAGTATTTT | CAISGGGSSTDTQYF
TRBJ2-5 | few | TRBD2 | TRBV2 | TGTGCCAGCAGTGAAGCTTTAGCGGGCGGGTACCAAGAGACCCAGTACTTC | CASSEALAGGYQETQYF